This T cell receptor beta chain was identified in a study of CD8+CD57+ T cells in acquired aplastic anemia (dated by TCRdb to 2016 to 2018). Describing the broader study: Extracted DNA from sorted CD4+ and CD8+ cells averaged around 3.3 ug, ranging from roughly 0.17 to 30 ug. CD8+CD57+ expansion was defined as frequency above the mean frequency observed in healthy subjects. General findings and caveats noted by the study authors: Between patients and healthy controls, no significant difference in CD8+ Simpson's diversity was found (P=0.060). Twenty-nine CD8+ CDR3 sequences were found to be shared between patients and controls, but these sequences appeared to be highly expressed in patients and within the immunodominant clones of the patients.

The CDR3 spans 14 residues, from the cysteine through the phenylalanine. CDR3 DNA only is kept here, 42 bases in frame from base 1. CDR1 and CDR2, looked up from the germline V gene, are KGHDR and SFDVKD. V is pared back by 4 bases and J by 6 bases, with 13 bases lying between the germline termini. Remarks on this clonotype: The antigen this receptor binds is unknown. No base quality information exists; no much larger clone differs at one position.

Profiling of TCR beta VDJ combinations and CDR3 sequences used genomic DNA as the template. An Illumina HiSeq 2000 was used for TCR repertoire sequencing. In the source study's methods: Repertoires were assessed using TRBV/TRBJ rearrangement plots, CDR3 size and DJ length profiles, and Simpson's diversity index. The most abundant DNA sequence in the deep sequencing data was taken as the immunodominant clone. CDR3 amino acid sequences were checked for sharing between subjects and were compared against published repertoires and the VDJdb database. TCRdb cleaned the public reads at Q25 with fastp, built clones with MiXCR and kept in-frame beta chains. Here each entry gathers all rows of one CDR3 protein and keeps the most common genes and DNA. TCRdb's processing, not the study's, gives the V and J calls here. The sample data list around 150,000 distinct CDR3 sequences, and 47% of these were observed just once. Of the sample, around 3% falls within the top ten clones.

Flow cytometry had shown CD8+CD57+ cell expansion in the patients selected for sequencing. Every patient had a diagnosis of severe acquired aplastic anemia based on International Study of Aplastic Anemia and Agranulocytosis and Camitta criteria. No therapy had been received by the patients at the time of blood sampling. In the study, sorted CD4+ and CD8+ blood T cells from patients with severe aplastic anemia and from healthy subjects underwent deep sequencing of TCR repertoires. Patients were enrolled in the USA under clinicaltrials.gov protocols 00001620, 01623167, 00001397, 00071045, 00081523 and 00961064. Ficoll-Paque density gradient centrifugation was used to isolate peripheral blood mononuclear cells. Before DNA extraction, CD4+ and CD8+ T cells were sorted with FACS or magnetic beads.

This TCR derives from a human donor with aplastic anemia. The sequencing input was sorted CD4+, CD8+, or CD8+CD57+ T cells (not recorded which) from PBMCs. The V gene is TRBV24-1 and the J gene is TRBJ2-3; TRBD1 is perhaps the D gene, given 5 matching bases. Read as DNA, the sequence is TGTGCCACCAGTGACACCAGGGCGGCGGATACGCAGTATTTT. The translation is CATSDTRAADTQYF.